The clone carrying this TCR beta chain showed up just once. The antigen remains unidentified. Donors showed nominal health when sampled, although they likely had unrecorded immune exposures. These data come from a study of cytomegalovirus exposure and HLA in healthy donors. Study-wide results and limits: CMV serostatus was the only recorded immune exposure for donors.

With 60 Vbeta and 13 Jbeta primers, the PCR was carried out. Authors' data handling: The authors later counted about 80 million unique TCR beta chains, approximately 10 million of them shared. TCRdb's copy holds only in-frame clones and misses some; the assay was immunoSEQ multiplex PCR. V and J calls and clone size are those listed in that table; D and trimming were worked out from the DNA. The table has 150,000 to 200,000 clones, roughly 72% seen once. The trim removed 6 bases at V and 3 bases at J, leaving 5 bases unmatched. The CDR3 sequence is 15 residues long. Germline V gene sequence: CDR1 SNHLY, CDR2 FYNNEI.

This sequence joins TRBV2 and TRBJ2-1, with TRBD2 identical over 10 bases. Sequenced: PBMCs. The TCR comes from a middle-aged woman in good health and CMV-seronegative. DNA of the CDR3: TGTGCCAGCAGCGAATTAGCGGGAGGCTACAATGAGCAGTTCTTC. Its translation is CASSELAGGYNEQFF.